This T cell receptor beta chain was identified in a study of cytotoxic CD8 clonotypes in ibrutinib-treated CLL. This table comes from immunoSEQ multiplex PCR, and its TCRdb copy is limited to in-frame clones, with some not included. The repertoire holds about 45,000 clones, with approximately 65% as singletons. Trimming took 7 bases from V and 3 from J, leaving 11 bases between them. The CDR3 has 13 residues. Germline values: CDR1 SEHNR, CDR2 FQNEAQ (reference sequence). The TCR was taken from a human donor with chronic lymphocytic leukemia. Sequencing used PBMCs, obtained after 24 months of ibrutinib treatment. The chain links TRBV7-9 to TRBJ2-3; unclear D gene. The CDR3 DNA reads TGTGCCAGCATCCCCTCGGCTACAGATACGCAGTATTTT. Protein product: CASIPSATDTQYF.